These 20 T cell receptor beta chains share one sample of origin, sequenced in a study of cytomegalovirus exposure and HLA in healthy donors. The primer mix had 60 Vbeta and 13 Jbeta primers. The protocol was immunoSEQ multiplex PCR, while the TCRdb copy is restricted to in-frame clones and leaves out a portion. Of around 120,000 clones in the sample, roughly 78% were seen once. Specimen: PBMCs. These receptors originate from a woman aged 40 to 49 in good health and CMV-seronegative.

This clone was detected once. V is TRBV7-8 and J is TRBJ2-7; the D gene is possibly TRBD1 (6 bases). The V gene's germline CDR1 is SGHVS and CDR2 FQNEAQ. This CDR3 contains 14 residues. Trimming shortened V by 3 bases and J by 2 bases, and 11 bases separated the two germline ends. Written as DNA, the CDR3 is TGTGCCAGCAGCTTCCGACAGGCCCCCTACGAGCAGTACTTC. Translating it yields CASSFRQAPYEQYF. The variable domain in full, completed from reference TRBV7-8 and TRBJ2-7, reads GAGVSQSPRYKVAKRGQDVALRCDPISGHVSLFWYQQALGQGPEFLTYFQNEAQLDKSGLPSDRFFAERPEGSVSTLKIQRTQQEDSAVYLCASSFRQAPYEQYFGPGTRLTVT.

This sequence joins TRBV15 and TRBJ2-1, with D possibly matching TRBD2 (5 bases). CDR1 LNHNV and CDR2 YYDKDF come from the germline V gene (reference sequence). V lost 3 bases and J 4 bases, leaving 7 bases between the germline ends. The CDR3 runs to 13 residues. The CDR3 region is CATSSGIYNEQFF. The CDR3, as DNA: TGTGCCACCAGCAGCGGGATTTACAATGAGCAGTTCTTC. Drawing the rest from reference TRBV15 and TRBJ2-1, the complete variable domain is DAMVIQNPRYQVTQFGKPVTLSCSQTLNHNVMYWYQQKSSQAPKLLFHYYDKDFNNEADTPDNFQSRRPNTSFCFLDIRSPGLGDTAMYLCATSSGIYNEQFFGPGTRLTVL.

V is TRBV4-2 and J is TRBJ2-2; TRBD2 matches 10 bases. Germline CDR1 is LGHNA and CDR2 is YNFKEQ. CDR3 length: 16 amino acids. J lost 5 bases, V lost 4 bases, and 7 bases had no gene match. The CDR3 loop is CASSPRRTSGTGELFF. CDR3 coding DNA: TGTGCCAGCAGCCCTAGGAGGACTAGCGGTACCGGGGAGCTGTTTTTT.

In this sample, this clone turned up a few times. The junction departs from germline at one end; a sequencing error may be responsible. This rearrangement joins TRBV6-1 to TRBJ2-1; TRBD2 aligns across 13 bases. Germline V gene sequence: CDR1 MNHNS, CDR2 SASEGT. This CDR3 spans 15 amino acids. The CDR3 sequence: CASSPGLAGYNDQFF. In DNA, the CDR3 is TGTGCCAGCAGTCCGGGACTAGCGGGGTACAATGATCAGTTCTTC.

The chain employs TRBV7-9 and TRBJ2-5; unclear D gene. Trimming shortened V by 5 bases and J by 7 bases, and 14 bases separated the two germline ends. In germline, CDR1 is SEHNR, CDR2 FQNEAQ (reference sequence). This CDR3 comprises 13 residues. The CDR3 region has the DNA TGTGCCAGCAGCGGTTCAGGTTTACGGACCCAGTACTTC. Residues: CASSGSGLRTQYF.

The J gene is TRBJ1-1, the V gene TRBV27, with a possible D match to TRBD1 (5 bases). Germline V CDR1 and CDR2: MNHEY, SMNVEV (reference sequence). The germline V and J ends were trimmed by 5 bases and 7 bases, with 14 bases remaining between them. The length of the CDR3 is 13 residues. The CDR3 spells CASSPRQTSEAFF. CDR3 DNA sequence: TGTGCCAGCAGTCCGAGACAGACAAGTGAAGCTTTCTTT.

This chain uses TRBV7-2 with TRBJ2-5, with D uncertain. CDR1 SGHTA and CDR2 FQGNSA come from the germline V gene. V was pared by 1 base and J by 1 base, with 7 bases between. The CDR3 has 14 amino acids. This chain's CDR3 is CASSLDRVQETQYF. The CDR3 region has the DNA TGTGCCAGCAGCTTAGATAGAGTCCAAGAGACCCAGTACTTC.

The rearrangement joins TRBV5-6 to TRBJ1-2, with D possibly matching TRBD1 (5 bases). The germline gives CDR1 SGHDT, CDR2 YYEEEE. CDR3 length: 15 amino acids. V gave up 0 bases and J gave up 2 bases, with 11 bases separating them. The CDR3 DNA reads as TGTGCCAGCAGCTTGGATGTTGGGGGGAACTATGGCTACACCTTC. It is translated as CASSLDVGGNYGYTF.

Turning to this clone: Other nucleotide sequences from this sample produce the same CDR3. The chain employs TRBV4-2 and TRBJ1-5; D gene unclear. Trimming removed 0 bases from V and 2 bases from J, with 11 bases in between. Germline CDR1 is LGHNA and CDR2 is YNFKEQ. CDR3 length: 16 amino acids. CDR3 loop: CASSQETGEGNQPQHF. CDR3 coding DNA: TGTGCCAGCAGCCAAGAAACCGGGGAAGGCAATCAGCCCCAGCATTTT.

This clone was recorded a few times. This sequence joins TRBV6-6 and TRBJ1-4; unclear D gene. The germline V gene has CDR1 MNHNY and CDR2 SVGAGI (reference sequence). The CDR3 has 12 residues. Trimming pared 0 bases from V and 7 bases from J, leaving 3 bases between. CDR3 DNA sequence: TGTGCCAGCAGTTACTCCGTTGAAAAACTGTTTTTT. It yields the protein CASSYSVEKLFF.

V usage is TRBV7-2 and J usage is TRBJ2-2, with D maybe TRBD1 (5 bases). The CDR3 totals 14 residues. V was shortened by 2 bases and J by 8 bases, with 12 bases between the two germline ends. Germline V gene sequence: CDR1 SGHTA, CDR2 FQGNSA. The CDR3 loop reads CASSLQGSSGELFF. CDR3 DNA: TGTGCCAGCAGCTTACAGGGTTCGTCGGGGGAGCTGTTTTTT.

DNA of the CDR3: TGTGCCAGCAGTGATAACAGGGGCTACTATGGCTACACCTTC. This gives the protein CASSDNRGYYGYTF. The chain links TRBV5-5 to TRBJ1-2, with 7 bases aligning to TRBD1. Germline V gene lookup returns CDR1 SGHKS and CDR2 YYEKEE (reference sequence). The CDR3 totals 14 residues. The J segment lost 3 bases and the V segment lost 5 bases, leaving 7 bases of the junction unmatched.

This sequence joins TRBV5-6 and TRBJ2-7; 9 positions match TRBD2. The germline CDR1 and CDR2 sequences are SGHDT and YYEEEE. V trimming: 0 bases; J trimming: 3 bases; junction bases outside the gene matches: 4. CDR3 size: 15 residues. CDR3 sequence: CASSLGREGRYEQYF. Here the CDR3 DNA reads TGTGCCAGCAGCTTGGGGCGGGAGGGCCGCTACGAGCAGTACTTC.

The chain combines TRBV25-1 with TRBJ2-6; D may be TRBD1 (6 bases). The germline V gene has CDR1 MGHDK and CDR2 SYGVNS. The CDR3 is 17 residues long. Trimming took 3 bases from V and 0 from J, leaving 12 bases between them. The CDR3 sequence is CASSDRQDLSGANVLTF. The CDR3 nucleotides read TGTGCCAGCAGTGATAGACAGGACCTCTCTGGGGCCAACGTCCTGACTTTC.

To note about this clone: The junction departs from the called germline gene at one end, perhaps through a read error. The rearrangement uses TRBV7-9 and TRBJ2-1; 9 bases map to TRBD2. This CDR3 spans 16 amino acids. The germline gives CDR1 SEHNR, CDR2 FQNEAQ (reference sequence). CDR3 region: CSSSLREAGGGNEQFF. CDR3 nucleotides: TGTTCCAGCAGCCTCCGAGAAGCGGGAGGAGGCAATGAGCAGTTCTTC.

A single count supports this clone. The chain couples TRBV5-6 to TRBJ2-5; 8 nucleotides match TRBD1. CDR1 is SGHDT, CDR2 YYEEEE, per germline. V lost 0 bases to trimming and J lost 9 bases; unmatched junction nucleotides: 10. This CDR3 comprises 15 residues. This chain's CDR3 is CASSLDGQGLRAQYF. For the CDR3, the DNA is TGTGCCAGCAGCTTGGACGGACAGGGCTTAAGGGCCCAGTACTTC. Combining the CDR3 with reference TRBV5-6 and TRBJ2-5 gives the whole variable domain DAGVTQSPTHLIKTRGQQVTLRCSPKSGHDTVSWYQQALGQGPQFIFQYYEEEERQRGNFPDRFSGHQFPNYSSELNVNALLLGDSALYLCASSLDGQGLRAQYFGPGTRLLVL.

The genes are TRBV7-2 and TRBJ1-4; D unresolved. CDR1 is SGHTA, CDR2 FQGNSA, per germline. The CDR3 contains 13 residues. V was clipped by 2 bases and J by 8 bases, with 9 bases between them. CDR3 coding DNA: TGTGCCAGCAGCTTACAGTTACCCGAAAAACTGTTTTTT. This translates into CASSLQLPEKLFF.

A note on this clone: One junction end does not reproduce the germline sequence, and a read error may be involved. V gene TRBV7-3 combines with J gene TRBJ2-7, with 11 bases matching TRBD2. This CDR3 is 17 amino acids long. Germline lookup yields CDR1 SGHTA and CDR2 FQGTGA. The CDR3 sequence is CASSVTSGSLGSYEQYF. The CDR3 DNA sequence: TGTGCCAGCAGCGTAACTAGCGGGAGTCTTGGTTCCTACGAGCAGTACTTC.

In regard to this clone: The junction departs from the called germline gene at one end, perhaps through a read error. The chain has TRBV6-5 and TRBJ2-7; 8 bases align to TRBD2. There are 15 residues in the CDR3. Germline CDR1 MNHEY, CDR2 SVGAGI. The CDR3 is CVARGLSGRQYEQYF. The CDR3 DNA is TGCGTAGCTCGTGGCCTAAGCGGGAGACAGTACGAGCAGTACTTC.

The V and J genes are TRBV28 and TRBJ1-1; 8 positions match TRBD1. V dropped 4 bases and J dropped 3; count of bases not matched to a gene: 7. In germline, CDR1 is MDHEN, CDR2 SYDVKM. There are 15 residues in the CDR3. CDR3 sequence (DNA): TGTGCCAGCAGTTCCTCGACAGGGGTTCACACTGAAGCTTTCTTT. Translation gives CASSSSTGVHTEAFF.